Listed here is a single T cell receptor (beta chain). What it binds is not known. This specimen belongs to a study of cytomegalovirus exposure and HLA in healthy donors. Healthy bone marrow donors made up the donors. The CDR3 length is 17 residues. The J segment lost 7 bases and the V segment lost 1 base, leaving 12 bases of the junction unmatched. Looked up from germline, CDR1 is SGDLS and CDR2 is YYNGEE. PCR primers comprised 60 Vbeta and 13 Jbeta primers. TCRdb keeps only in-frame clones here, not all; method: immunoSEQ multiplex PCR. Here the sample spans 150,000 to 200,000 clones, about 59% being singletons. The study, taken as a whole, reports: Testing in vitro showed a few CMV-associated chains specific for CMV antigens. Reportedly, cytomegalovirus status was diagnosed with high sensitivity and specificity. Analyses of presence and absence presupposed an approximately uniform sequencing depth across donors.

The chain recombines TRBV9 with TRBJ2-2, with 8 bases aligning to TRBD2. The TCR originated in a man in his forties or fifties in good health and CMV-seronegative. Sequences were obtained from PBMCs. CDR3 in amino acids: CASSVYAGGGGVGELFF. CDR3 bases: TGTGCCAGCAGCGTATACGCGGGAGGAGGTGGTGTCGGGGAGCTGTTTTTT.